The T cell receptor (beta chain) under discussion was sequenced for a study of T cells in Graves' hyperthyroidism and ophthalmopathy. The CDR3 is 13 residues long. V gave up 1 base and J gave up 8 bases, with 6 bases separating them. In germline, CDR1 is SNHLY, CDR2 FYNNEI. Amplification targeted TCR beta CDR3 regions from RNA transcripts. Carried out on the TCR CDR3, a first-round RT-PCR used the HTBI primer set. TCRdb re-called the multiplex PCR reads with MiXCR, one entry per CDR3 protein. The sample consists of 250,000 to 300,000 distinct CDR3 sequences, roughly a fifth of them appearing once. Study-level results: In the blood, most expanded thyroid clonotypes above 0.001 appeared as well.

Clinicians diagnosed patients from clinical symptoms, serum thyroxine and TRAb, thyroid ultrasound and orbital computed tomography. Comment on this clonotype: What it recognizes is unknown.

This sequence was found in a man aged 45-65 years with Graves' ophthalmopathy. The gene calls are TRBV2 and TRBJ1-6, with no clear D. Sample: blood. The CDR3 is CASSEGYDSPLHF. The CDR3 DNA sequence: TGTGCCAGCAGTGAAGGATATGATTCACCCCTCCACTTT.